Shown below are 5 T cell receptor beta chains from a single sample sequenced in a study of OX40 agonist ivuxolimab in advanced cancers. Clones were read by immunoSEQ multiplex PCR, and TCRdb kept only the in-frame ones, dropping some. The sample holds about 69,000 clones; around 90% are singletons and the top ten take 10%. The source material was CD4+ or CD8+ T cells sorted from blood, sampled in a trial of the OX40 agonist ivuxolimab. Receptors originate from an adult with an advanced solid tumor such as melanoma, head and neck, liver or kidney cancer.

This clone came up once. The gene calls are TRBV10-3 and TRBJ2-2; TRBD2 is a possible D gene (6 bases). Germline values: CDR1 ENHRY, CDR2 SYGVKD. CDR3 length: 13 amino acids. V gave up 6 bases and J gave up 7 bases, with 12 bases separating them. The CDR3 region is CAIRREANGELFF. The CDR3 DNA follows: TGTGCCATCAGAAGGGAGGCGAACGGGGAGCTGTTTTTT.

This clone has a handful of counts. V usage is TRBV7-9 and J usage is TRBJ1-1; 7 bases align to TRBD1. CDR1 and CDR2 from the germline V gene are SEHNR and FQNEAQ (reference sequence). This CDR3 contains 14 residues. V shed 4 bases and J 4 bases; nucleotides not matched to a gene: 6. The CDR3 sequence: CASSSPAGGTEAFF. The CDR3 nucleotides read TGTGCCAGCAGCTCCCCGGCAGGGGGCACTGAAGCTTTCTTT.

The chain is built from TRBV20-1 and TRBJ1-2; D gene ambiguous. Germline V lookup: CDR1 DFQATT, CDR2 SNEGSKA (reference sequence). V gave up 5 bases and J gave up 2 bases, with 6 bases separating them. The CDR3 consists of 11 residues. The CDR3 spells CSAPQNYGYTF. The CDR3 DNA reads TGCAGTGCTCCTCAAAACTATGGCTACACCTTC.

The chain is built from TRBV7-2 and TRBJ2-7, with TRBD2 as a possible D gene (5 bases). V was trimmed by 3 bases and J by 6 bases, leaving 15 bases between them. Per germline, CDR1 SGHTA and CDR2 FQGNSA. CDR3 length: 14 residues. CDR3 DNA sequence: TGTGCCAGCAGCTTCTCTAGCATGGACGGCGAGCAGTACTTC. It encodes CASSFSSMDGEQYF.

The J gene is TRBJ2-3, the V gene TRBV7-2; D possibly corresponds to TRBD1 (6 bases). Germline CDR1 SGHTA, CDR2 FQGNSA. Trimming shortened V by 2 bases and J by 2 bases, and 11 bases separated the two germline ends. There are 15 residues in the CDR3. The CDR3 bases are TGTGCCAGCAGCTTACAGGGGCAGATCACAGATACGCAGTATTTT. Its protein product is CASSLQGQITDTQYF. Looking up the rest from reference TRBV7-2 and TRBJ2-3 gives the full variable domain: GAGVSQSPSNKVTEKGKDVELRCDPISGHTALYWYRQSLGQGLEFLIYFQGNSAPDKSGLPSDRFSAERTGGSVSTLTIQRTQQEDSAVYLCASSLQGQITDTQYFGPGTRLTVL.